This T cell receptor (beta chain) emerged from a study of T cells after yellow fever vaccination. Background on the study: When fractions had low cell numbers, they were prepared with SMART-Seq v4 Ultra Low Input. Study-level points and caveats: Re-detected after boosting: most primary clones, 96% of CD4 and over 80% of CD8. FACS-sorted repertoires could contain abundant clonotypes contaminating from the bulk population. Among all clonotypes, a small share was observed in both CD4 and CD8 compartments.

This clonotype was detected ten times or more. No antigen is known for it. A single record per CDR3 protein comes from TCRdb applying MiXCR to the 5' RACE reads. Among some 220,000 distinct CDR3 sequences listed, around 3.1% were seen once. CDR3 length: 13 residues. Germline-derived CDR1 and CDR2 are LNHDA and SQIVND (reference sequence). Trimming pared 2 bases from V and 3 bases from J, leaving 8 bases between. The sample here was CD4+ T cells sorted from PBMCs, taken 10 days after the yellow fever booster vaccination. The chain has TRBV19 and TRBJ2-7; no firm D call. The TCR sequence derives from a man between 18 and 35 years old who received the YFV17D yellow fever vaccine. The CDR3 DNA sequence: TGTGCCAGTAGTATATCGGCAGACTACGAGCAGTACTTC. It is translated as CASSISADYEQYF.